This is a list of T cell receptor beta chains from one sample in a study of cytomegalovirus exposure and HLA in healthy donors. Profiling relied on immunoSEQ multiplex PCR, and the TCRdb table lists in-frame clones only, not all of them. The repertoire includes 100,000 to 150,000 clones, 75% to 90% of them detected once, and roughly 20% sits in the top ten. The specimen sequenced was PBMCs. Every receptor here comes from a man between 18 and 29 years old in good health and CMV-seropositive. Each CDR3 is given with its conserved first and last residue. Each record gives: J gene, D gene, V gene, clone size, CDR3 DNA, CDR3 protein. A D gene is named only where the DNA matches it firmly. Not all rows give a size; the values are once, few, many and, for expanded clones, a class.

TRBJ2-2	.	TRBV7-7	.	TGTGCCAGCAGCCAGACAGAGAACACCGGGGAGCTGTTTTTT	CASSQTENTGELFF
TRBJ2-7	TRBD2	TRBV6-6	.	TGTGCCAGCAGACAAGGGGACTATAGCTCCTACGAGCAGTACTTC	CASRQGDYSSYEQYF
TRBJ1-6	TRBD1	TRBV5-5	few	TGTGCCAGCAGCTTGGGCCTCACAGGGGACTATAATTCACCCCTCCACTTT	CASSLGLTGDYNSPLHF
TRBJ2-5	TRBD1	TRBV4-1	.	TGCGCCAGCAGCTCCCGGGACAGGGGGGAAGGAGAGACCCAGTACTTC	CASSSRDRGEGETQYF
TRBJ2-1	TRBD1	TRBV10-3	.	TGTGCCATCAGTGAGTCGAGGACAGGGGGCTACAATGAGCAGTTCTTC	CAISESRTGGYNEQFF
TRBJ1-5	.	TRBV6-6	.	TGTGCCAGCACCCCTTACCCCCCAGACAATCGGCCCCAGCATTTT	CASTPYPPDNRPQHF
TRBJ1-1	.	TRBV10-3	.	TGTGCCATCAGTGAAGGAGATGGGAACACTGAAGCTTTCTTT	CAISEGDGNTEAFF
TRBJ1-2	TRBD1	TRBV10-3	.	TGTGCCATCAGTAACAGGGGGTCGGAAGATGGCTACACCTTC	CAISNRGSEDGYTF
TRBJ1-2	.	TRBV5-1	.	TGCGCCAGCAGCTTGTACCTGGACAGAGGAGAGGGCTACACCTTC	CASSLYLDRGEGYTF
TRBJ2-2	.	TRBV30	.	TGTGCCTGGAGCGGGGGGCTAAACACCGGGGAGCTGTTTTTT	CAWSGGLNTGELFF
TRBJ2-7	.	TRBV7-9	.	TGTGCCGTTCAGGGGGGACGCGGCGAGCAGTACTTC	CAVQGGRGEQYF
TRBJ1-5	.	TRBV28	.	TGTGCCAGCAGCTGGGGGGTTAGCAATCAGCCCCAGCATTTT	CASSWGVSNQPQHF
TRBJ1-2	.	TRBV7-9	.	TGTGCCAGCAGCGAAGGAACGGGGTATGGCTACACCTTC	CASSEGTGYGYTF
TRBJ2-1	TRBD2	TRBV9	.	TGTGCCAGCAGCCCGGGACTAGCGACTGAGCAGTTCTTC	CASSPGLATEQFF
TRBJ1-2	.	TRBV4-1	.	TGCGCCAGCAGCCAAGATCAGGCAAGCTTTGGCTACACCTTC	CASSQDQASFGYTF
TRBJ2-7	.	TRBV11-2	.	TGTGCCAGCAGCTTTGGGGTAGGGAGCTCCTACGAGCAGTACTTC	CASSFGVGSSYEQYF
TRBJ2-2	.	TRBV28	.	TGTGCCAGCAGTTTGGTAGTGGAGGGCGGGGAGCTGTTTTTT	CASSLVVEGGELFF
TRBJ2-2	TRBD1	TRBV28	.	TGTGCCACCTACGGGACAGGGATGCCCGGGGAGCTGTTTTTT	CATYGTGMPGELFF
TRBJ2-1	TRBD1	TRBV27	.	TGTGCCAGCAGAGCCGGGACAGGGTTCTACAATGAGCAGTTCTTC	CASRAGTGFYNEQFF
TRBJ1-5	TRBD1	TRBV6-1	few	TGTGCCAGCAGTGAGACAGGGGCAATCAAGCCCCAGCATTTT	CASSETGAIKPQHF
TRBJ2-5	.	TRBV18	once	TGTGCCAGCTCACCACCCCAGGTCCAAGAGACCCAGTACTTC	CASSPPQVQETQYF
TRBJ1-6	.	TRBV19	.	TGTGCCAGTAGTCCTACGGGGCAGGGGACTTCACCCCTCCACTTT	CASSPTGQGTSPLHF
TRBJ2-5	.	TRBV10-3	.	TGTGCCATCATGGGGAGTGGGCCTAAGAACGAGGAGACCCAGTACTTC	CAIMGSGPKNEETQYF
TRBJ2-1	TRBD2	TRBV4-1	.	TGCGCCAGCAGCCAATTTAGCGGGGGGGCCTTAAATGAGCAGTTCTTC	CASSQFSGGALNEQFF
TRBJ1-2	.	TRBV29-1	.	TGCAGCGTTTCGTCGACGGGGGATGGCTACACCTTC	CSVSSTGDGYTF
TRBJ1-2	.	TRBV27	.	TGTGCCAGCAGTCCTAACCTTTACAGGGGCTACACCTTC	CASSPNLYRGYTF
TRBJ1-6	TRBD1	TRBV2	.	TGTGCCAGCAGTGAACAGGGGGGCAGAAATTCACCCCTCCACTTT	CASSEQGGRNSPLHF